A selection of T cell receptor beta chains follows, all from one sample in a study of radiotherapy plus CTLA-4 blockade in lung cancer. Profiling relied on immunoSEQ multiplex PCR, and the TCRdb table lists in-frame clones only, not all of them. The sample has about 50,000 clones, approximately 70% seen once. The source was peripheral blood, collected from a patient treated with radiotherapy plus ipilimumab. These receptors were collected from a human donor with non-small cell lung cancer who had a complete response to radiotherapy plus ipilimumab. The CDR3 runs from the conserved cysteine through the conserved F or W. A D gene is named only where the DNA matches it firmly. Size values are once, few and many counts, or a class for expanded clones, and some rows have none.

v_gene: TRBV28
d_gene: TRBD2
abundance: once
j_gene: TRBJ2-2
CDR3aa: CASSSYPGLAGNTGELFF
CDR3nt: TGTGCCAGCAGTTCCTACCCGGGACTAGCGGGGAACACCGGGGAGCTGTTTTTT

v_gene: TRBV7-9
d_gene: TRBD1
abundance: few
j_gene: TRBJ1-4
CDR3aa: CASSQTGMVNEKLFF
CDR3nt: TGTGCCAGCAGCCAGACAGGGATGGTTAATGAAAAACTGTTTTTT

v_gene: TRBV18
d_gene: TRBD1
abundance: NA
j_gene: TRBJ2-3
CDR3aa: CASSQRQGFPTQYF
CDR3nt: TGTGCCAGCTCACAGAGACAGGGCTTCCCTACGCAGTATTTT

v_gene: TRBV25-1
d_gene: TRBD2
abundance: NA
j_gene: TRBJ2-5
CDR3aa: CASSELAGTSQETQYF
CDR3nt: TGTGCCAGCAGTGAACTAGCGGGGACCTCCCAAGAGACCCAGTACTTC

v_gene: TRBV18
d_gene: TRBD1
abundance: NA
j_gene: TRBJ1-1
CDR3aa: CASSEGQGATEAFF
CDR3nt: TGTGCCAGCTCGGAAGGACAGGGGGCCACTGAAGCTTTCTTT

v_gene: TRBV27
d_gene: NA
abundance: NA
j_gene: TRBJ2-2
CDR3aa: CASSRGRQNTGELFF
CDR3nt: TGTGCCAGCAGTCGAGGGCGACAGAACACCGGGGAGCTGTTTTTT

v_gene: TRBV5-1
d_gene: TRBD1
abundance: NA
j_gene: TRBJ2-7
CDR3aa: CASTLGGEQGENQYF
CDR3nt: TGCGCCAGCACCTTAGGGGGCGAACAGGGTGAAAATCAGTACTTC

v_gene: TRBV5-4
d_gene: TRBD1
abundance: NA
j_gene: TRBJ1-5
CDR3aa: CASSQDREEPQHF
CDR3nt: TGTGCCAGCAGCCAGGACAGGGAGGAGCCCCAGCATTTT

v_gene: TRBV18
d_gene: NA
abundance: NA
j_gene: TRBJ1-3
CDR3aa: CASSSGGSGPVSGNTIYF
CDR3nt: TGTGCCAGCTCATCGGGAGGGTCAGGGCCCGTCTCTGGAAACACCATATATTTT

v_gene: TRBV6-5
d_gene: TRBD1
abundance: NA
j_gene: TRBJ1-2
CDR3aa: CASSYGQGSYGYTF
CDR3nt: TGTGCCAGCAGTTACGGACAGGGGTCCTATGGCTACACCTTC

v_gene: TRBV4-3
d_gene: TRBD1
abundance: NA
j_gene: TRBJ2-1
CDR3aa: CASSQSPDRGGEQFF
CDR3nt: TGCGCCAGCAGCCAATCGCCGGACAGGGGTGGAGAGCAGTTCTTC